This T cell receptor beta chain was sequenced for a study of breast tumors, draining lymph nodes, adjacent tissues. Regarding the study as a whole: Luminal-like breast cancer showed significantly higher tumor–nontumor repertoire similarity than basal-like. Findings are consistent with lymph node origin and intratumoral expansion of most tumor T cells. Tumor T cell lymph node origin was a supported hypothesis, not proven. Tumors had less TCR diversity than lymph nodes, more than nontumor tissue.

The length of the CDR3 is 16 residues. From germline, CDR1 is SGHRS and CDR2 YFSETQ. V was pared by 2 bases and J by 2 bases, with 7 bases of the junction left unmatched. TCRdb reprocessed the multiplex PCR reads via MiXCR and lists one record per CDR3 protein. The table includes approximately 230,000 distinct CDR3 sequences, less than 40% detected once. In regard to this clonotype: Its matching antigen is unknown.

Samples came from axillary lymph nodes draining the breast cancer. The sequence was obtained from a female donor with breast cancer. Some clones in this sample may be carry-over from other donors' samples. The sequenced material came from axillary lymph node tissue. The rearrangement links TRBV5-1 to TRBJ2-4, with 7 positions matching TRBD1. The CDR3 protein is CASSLDDRVPKNIQYF. As DNA, the CDR3 is TGCGCCAGCAGCTTAGATGACAGGGTTCCCAAAAACATTCAGTACTTC.